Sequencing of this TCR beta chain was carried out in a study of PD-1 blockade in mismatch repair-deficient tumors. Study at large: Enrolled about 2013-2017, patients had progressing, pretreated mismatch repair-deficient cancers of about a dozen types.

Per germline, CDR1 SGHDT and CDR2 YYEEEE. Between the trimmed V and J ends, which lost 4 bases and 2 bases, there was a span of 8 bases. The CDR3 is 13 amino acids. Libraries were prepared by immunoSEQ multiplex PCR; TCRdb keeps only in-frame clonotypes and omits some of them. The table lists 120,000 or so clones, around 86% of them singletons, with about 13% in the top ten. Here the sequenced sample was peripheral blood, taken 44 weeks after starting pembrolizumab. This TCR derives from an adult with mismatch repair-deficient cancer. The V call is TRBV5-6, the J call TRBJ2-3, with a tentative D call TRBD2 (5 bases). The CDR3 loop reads CASSAGNTDTQYF. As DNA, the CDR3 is TGTGCCAGCAGCGCCGGGAACACAGATACGCAGTATTTT.